This TCR beta chain was obtained from a study of response to subunit inactivated influenza vaccine. TCRdb re-called the RT-PCR reads with MiXCR, one entry per CDR3 protein. This table has 530,000 or so distinct CDR3 sequences, about 25% appearing once. CDR1 is SQVTM and CDR2 is ANQGSEA in the germline V gene. The CDR3 covers 15 residues. V lost 3 bases, J lost 0 bases, and 12 bases lay in between. This clonotype was seen ten or more times. This TCR came from a middle-aged man who received an inactivated influenza vaccine. This chain links TRBV29-1 with TRBJ2-1; tentatively, D is TRBD2 (6 bases). The sample in question was CD4+ T cells sorted from PBMCs, obtained less than 6 days after vaccination. CDR3 sequence: CSVEKGRSSYNEQFF. The CDR3, as DNA: TGCAGCGTTGAGAAAGGGAGGAGCTCCTACAATGAGCAGTTCTTC.